This entry features one TCR beta chain sequence. Its specificity is unknown. Single viable CD3+CD4+CD8-CD45RO+ cells were sorted as the memory CD4+ T cells. CMV serostatus came from serum IgG against pp150, pp28, p38, p52. This entry comes from a study of memory CD4+ T cells and cytomegalovirus serostatus. Study in general: Healthy Belgian adult donors included about nine CMV-positive and 24 CMV-negative people.

Clones were sequenced by immunoSEQ multiplex PCR, and TCRdb holds only the in-frame ones, with some missing. The sample records roughly 53,000 clones, 70% to 80% being singletons. Study-wide results and limits: CD4+ memory repertoires contained about two fifths of the roughly 160 reported CMV TCRbeta sequences.

The CDR3 has 15 amino acids. The V gene's germline CDR1 is LGHNA and CDR2 YSLEER. V was trimmed by 0 bases and J by 0 bases, leaving 5 bases between them. V is TRBV4-3 and J is TRBJ1-4; D unresolved. The sequence derives from an adult in good health and CMV-seronegative. Sequences were obtained from memory CD4+ T cells from blood. CDR3 sequence: CASSQDGATNEKLFF. Written as DNA, the CDR3 is TGCGCCAGCAGCCAAGATGGCGCAACTAATGAAAAACTGTTTTTT.